These 16 T cell receptor beta chains came from one sample sequenced in a study of shared clonotypes between healthy human individuals. The data were produced by immunoSEQ multiplex PCR, yet TCRdb's version contains in-frame clones alone and is incomplete. The table includes about 2 million clones, approximately 94% detected once. As defined, naive CD8 cells were CD45RO-negative and positively selected for CCR7, with terminally differentiated effector memory CD45RA+ cells excluded. The sequencing input was naive CD8+ T cells sorted from blood. These receptors were obtained from a man between 18 and 29 years old in good health.

The chain employs TRBV5-8 and TRBJ2-6; D may correspond to TRBD1 or TRBD2 (5 bases each). CDR3 length: 15 amino acids. In germline, CDR1 is SGHTS, CDR2 YDEGEE. V lost 7 bases and J 0 bases, leaving 11 bases between the germline ends. Here the CDR3 reads CASRDRSSGANVLTF. In DNA, the CDR3 is TGTGCCAGCCGGGACCGCAGCTCTGGGGCCAACGTCCTGACTTTC.

The CDR3 DNA reads TGTGCCAGCAGCTTAGAGGTCACCTACGAGCAGTACTTC. Protein sequence: CASSLEVTYEQYF. This chain connects TRBV11-3 to TRBJ2-7, with unresolved D. CDR1 SGHNT and CDR2 YENEEA come from the germline V gene. The CDR3 totals 13 residues. V was shortened by 0 bases and J by 2 bases, with 5 bases between the two germline ends.

A single count supports this clone. The chain's CDR3 is CAWSTDSNEKLFF. As DNA, the CDR3 is TGTGCCTGGAGTACAGACAGTAATGAAAAACTGTTTTTT. The gene calls are TRBV30 and TRBJ1-4, with D tentatively TRBD1 (5 bases). The length of the CDR3 is 13 residues. Trimming took off 2 bases at V and 4 bases at J, with 8 bases between the two ends. CDR1 is GTSNPN and CDR2 is SVGIG in the germline V gene (reference sequence).

Notes on this clone: This sample also contains other DNA sequences that code for the same CDR3. The chain couples TRBV6-5 to TRBJ2-5; 10 bases match TRBD1. The J segment lost 1 base and the V segment lost 2 bases, leaving 1 base of the junction unmatched. This CDR3 is built from 15 residues. Germline V gene lookup returns CDR1 MNHEY and CDR2 SVGAGI. Here the CDR3 reads CASSYGTGVQETQYF. The CDR3 nucleotides read TGTGCCAGCAGTTACGGGACAGGGGTCCAAGAGACCCAGTACTTC.

The CDR3 sequence: CASSLVNSGNTIYF. The CDR3, as DNA: TGTGCCAGCAGCTTAGTGAACTCTGGAAACACCATATATTTT. The chain uses TRBV7-2 and TRBJ1-3; D is undetermined. Trimming took 1 base from V and 0 from J, leaving 4 bases between them. The CDR3 has 14 amino acids. Germline V lookup: CDR1 SGHTA, CDR2 FQGNSA.

The rearrangement joins TRBV27 to TRBJ1-6; unclear D gene. Trimming pared 8 bases from V and 11 bases from J, leaving 13 bases between. The germline V gene has CDR1 MNHEY and CDR2 SMNVEV (reference sequence). CDR3 length: 12 amino acids. CDR3 bases: TGTGCCAGCGGCCCCGGTGGGACACCCCTCCACTTT. This sequence encodes CASGPGGTPLHF.

This clone was picked up a small number of times. The V call is TRBV10-3, the J call TRBJ2-7; 8 bases are shared with TRBD2. Per the germline V gene, CDR1 is ENHRY and CDR2 is SYGVKD. V shed 11 bases, J shed 3 bases, and the junction held 9 bases outside the gene matches. This CDR3 is built from 13 residues. CDR3 protein: CAARGSGIYEQYF. DNA of the CDR3: TGTGCCGCAAGGGGTAGCGGGATCTACGAGCAGTACTTC.

This rearrangement joins TRBV9 to TRBJ2-7, with D possibly matching TRBD2 (5 bases). Germline V gives CDR1 SGDLS, CDR2 YYNGEE. V was shortened by 2 bases and J by 5 bases, with 11 bases between the two germline ends. CDR3 size: 13 residues. This CDR3 reads CASSVGDQNEQYF. The CDR3 DNA reads TGTGCCAGCAGCGTGGGAGATCAGAACGAGCAGTACTTC.

This clone was recorded only once. The J gene is TRBJ2-1, the V gene TRBV27; D gene uncertain. The CDR3 is made up of 12 amino acids. Deletions cut 5 bases from V and 7 bases from J, with 9 bases between. The germline gives CDR1 MNHEY, CDR2 SMNVEV (reference sequence). The CDR3 loop is CASSNLLNEQFF. CDR3 DNA sequence: TGTGCCAGCAGTAACCTCTTAAATGAGCAGTTCTTC.

About this clone itself: The same CDR3 arises from other DNA sequences in this sample as well. The J gene is TRBJ1-1, the V gene TRBV27; unclear D gene. In germline, CDR1 is MNHEY, CDR2 SMNVEV (reference sequence). The CDR3 runs to 13 residues. V was trimmed by 3 bases and J by 1 base, leaving 6 bases between them. The CDR3 nucleotides are TGTGCCAGCAGTTTGTTTCCGAACACTGAAGCTTTCTTT. This codes for CASSLFPNTEAFF.

This clone was found once. The J gene is TRBJ1-3, the V gene TRBV30, with D tentatively TRBD1 (5 bases). The V end lost 3 bases, the J end lost 0 bases, and 15 bases lay between the germline ends. The CDR3 is made up of 16 amino acids. Germline CDR1 and CDR2: GTSNPN and SVGIG (reference sequence). Here the CDR3 DNA reads TGTGCCTGGAGCGGGTCGGGGGTAAACTCTGGAAACACCATATATTTT. This codes for CAWSGSGVNSGNTIYF.

DNA for the CDR3: TGTGCCAGCAGCTCGGGACCGCCGGTGAATGAGCAGTTCTTC. The encoded protein is CASSSGPPVNEQFF. The chain uses TRBV7-9 and TRBJ2-1; perhaps D is TRBD1 or TRBD2 (5 bases each). V was trimmed by 4 bases and J by 7 bases, leaving 14 bases between them. The CDR3 is made up of 14 amino acids. The germline V gene encodes CDR1 SEHNR and CDR2 FQNEAQ (reference sequence).

This chain links TRBV28 with TRBJ1-6; D is unclear. CDR3 length: 13 residues. Trimming pared 8 bases from V and 4 bases from J, leaving 9 bases between. Germline V gene lookup returns CDR1 MDHEN and CDR2 SYDVKM. The CDR3 sequence: CASRVGYNSPLHF. The CDR3 bases are TGTGCCAGCCGTGTCGGGTATAATTCACCCCTCCACTTT.

This chain joins TRBV19 and TRBJ2-7; weak D call: TRBD2 (5 bases). Trimming took off 0 bases at V and 3 bases at J, with 15 bases between the two ends. CDR1 is LNHDA, CDR2 SQIVND, per germline (reference sequence). CDR3 length: 16 residues. The CDR3 coding sequence is TGTGCCAGTAGTATAGATCCCCTAGCTAGTCTCTACGAGCAGTACTTC. Its translation: CASSIDPLASLYEQYF.

As DNA, the CDR3 is TGCGCCAGCAGTGCCGGGACGGGAAGCACAGATACGCAGTATTTT. Protein: CASSAGTGSTDTQYF. This chain links TRBV10-2 with TRBJ2-3, with D perhaps TRBD1 or TRBD2 (5 bases each). Trimming stripped 4 bases from V and 0 bases from J, with 11 bases between. The CDR3 loop spans 15 amino acids. In germline, CDR1 is WSHSY, CDR2 SAAADI.

The J gene is TRBJ1-5, the V gene TRBV19; 8 nucleotides match TRBD1. The CDR3 spans 16 residues. The V and J ends lost 8 bases and 6 bases, in that order; junction bases with no gene match: 15. Germline lookup yields CDR1 LNHDA and CDR2 SQIVND (reference sequence). CDR3 region: CASALPGGDARQPQHF. The CDR3 bases are TGTGCCAGTGCCCTACCAGGGGGCGACGCACGTCAGCCCCAGCATTTT.